These 19 T cell receptor beta chains came from one sample sequenced in a study of cytomegalovirus exposure and HLA in healthy donors. The PCR contained 60 Vbeta and 13 Jbeta primers. Generated by immunoSEQ multiplex PCR, the TCRdb table keeps only in-frame clones and is missing some. This table has 94,000 or so clones, about two thirds appearing once. Sample: PBMCs. These receptors originate from a man aged 60 to 75 in good health and CMV-seronegative.

This clone has only a few counts. This chain joins TRBV15 and TRBJ2-7, with TRBD1 matching over 7 bases. The length of the CDR3 is 14 residues. The trim removed 5 bases at V and 2 bases at J, leaving 6 bases unmatched. The germline V gene has CDR1 LNHNV and CDR2 YYDKDF (reference sequence). For the CDR3, the DNA is TGTGCCACCAGCCCATGGGACAGCCCCTACGAGCAGTACTTC. Its protein is CATSPWDSPYEQYF. Using reference TRBV15 and TRBJ2-7 for the parts outside the CDR3, the full variable domain is DAMVIQNPRYQVTQFGKPVTLSCSQTLNHNVMYWYQQKSSQAPKLLFHYYDKDFNNEADTPDNFQSRRPNTSFCFLDIRSPGLGDTAMYLCATSPWDSPYEQYFGPGTRLTVT.

The chain employs TRBV11-2 and TRBJ2-7; TRBD1 matches at 9 bases. V was clipped by 5 bases and J by 5 bases; unmatched bases: 10. Germline V gene data show CDR1 as SGHAT and CDR2 as FQNNGV. CDR3 length: 15 residues. In DNA form, the CDR3 reads TGTGCCAGCAGCCCCTCCCGGACAGGGGAGCACGAGCAGTACTTC. Its protein product is CASSPSRTGEHEQYF.

This clone was counted a few times. V gene TRBV5-4 combines with J gene TRBJ2-3; a weak D match, TRBD2 (5 bases). The V end lost 5 bases, the J end lost 2 bases, and 15 bases lay between the germline ends. The CDR3 extends over 15 amino acids. Germline values: CDR1 SGHNT, CDR2 YYREEE (reference sequence). The CDR3: CASSLVSGVTDTQYF. The CDR3 region has the DNA TGTGCCAGCAGTCTAGTGAGCGGTGTCACAGATACGCAGTATTTT. The entire variable domain, with the rest obtained from reference TRBV5-4 and TRBJ2-3, is as follows: ETGVTQSPTHLIKTRGQQVTLRCSSQSGHNTVSWYQQALGQGPQFIFQYYREEENGRGNFPPRFSGLQFPNYSSELNVNALELDDSALYLCASSLVSGVTDTQYFGPGTRLTVL.

This clone was counted a few times. The chain is built from TRBV9 and TRBJ2-1; 12 bases fit TRBD2. The CDR3 contains 18 residues. The J segment lost 5 bases and the V segment lost 2 bases, leaving 11 bases of the junction unmatched. The germline gives CDR1 SGDLS, CDR2 YYNGEE. The CDR3 DNA sequence: TGTGCCAGCAGCGTGGGAGAAGGACTAGCGGGGACAAACAATGAGCAGTTCTTC. Translated, it gives CASSVGEGLAGTNNEQFF.

V gene TRBV28 combines with J gene TRBJ1-5; the match to TRBD1 covers 9 bases. After removal of 7 bases from V and 3 bases from J, the junction contained 10 bases not matched to a gene. Germline V gene lookup returns CDR1 MDHEN and CDR2 SYDVKM. This CDR3 is 16 amino acids long. CDR3: CASNQDRGHANQPQHF. In DNA, the CDR3 is TGTGCCAGCAACCAGGACAGGGGACACGCCAATCAGCCCCAGCATTTT.

The chain has TRBV19 and TRBJ2-7, with 7 positions matching TRBD1. The CDR3 spans 12 residues. With 6 bases clipped from V and 6 bases from J, the junction kept 5 bases outside the gene matches. Germline V gene data show CDR1 as LNHDA and CDR2 as SQIVND (reference sequence). The CDR3 here is CASSYRGGEQYF. The DNA of the CDR3 is TGTGCCAGTAGCTACAGGGGTGGCGAGCAGTACTTC.

The rearrangement joins TRBV27 to TRBJ2-7; 8 bases line up with TRBD1. The V and J ends lost 8 bases and 0 bases, in that order; junction bases with no gene match: 9. In germline, CDR1 is MNHEY, CDR2 SMNVEV (reference sequence). The CDR3 sequence is 15 residues long. CDR3 sequence: CASAEGQGRSYEQYF. In DNA, the CDR3 is TGTGCCAGCGCAGAAGGACAGGGCCGCTCCTACGAGCAGTACTTC.

The count of this clone is one. J is TRBJ1-1 and V is TRBV7-2; 7 bases line up with TRBD1. The trim removed 2 bases at V and 5 bases at J, leaving 2 bases unmatched. The CDR3 runs to 13 residues. CDR1 is SGHTA and CDR2 is FQGNSA in the germline V gene. The CDR3 region has the DNA TGTGCCAGCAGCTTACAGGGGGTTACTGAAGCTTTCTTT. As protein: CASSLQGVTEAFF.

This clone was seen a few times. The same CDR3 arises from other DNA sequences in this sample as well. The chain recombines TRBV7-2 with TRBJ1-5; 8 nucleotides agree with TRBD1. Germline values: CDR1 SGHTA, CDR2 FQGNSA. The length of the CDR3 is 15 residues. V shed 3 bases and J 5 bases; nucleotides not matched to a gene: 6. The CDR3 DNA reads TGTGCCAGCAGCTTCGCGACAGGGGAGGATCAGCCCCAGCATTTT. Translating gives CASSFATGEDQPQHF.

The sample holds one count of this clone. The chain employs TRBV29-1 and TRBJ2-3, with 9 bases identical to TRBD2. The germline V gene has CDR1 SQVTM and CDR2 ANQGSEA. J was trimmed by 5 bases and V by 0 bases; bases with no gene match: 9. This CDR3 has 16 amino acids. The CDR3 spells CSVEEGRGGHGDTQYF. In DNA form, the CDR3 reads TGCAGCGTTGAAGAAGGGCGGGGGGGCCACGGAGATACGCAGTATTTT.

This clone has only one observation. V is TRBV11-3 and J is TRBJ1-1; TRBD1 might be the D (5 bases). The CDR3 length is 13 residues. V was trimmed by 0 bases and J by 10 bases, leaving 12 bases between them. Per germline, CDR1 SGHNT and CDR2 YENEEA. CDR3 sequence reads: CASSLDRSGGAFF. In DNA form, the CDR3 reads TGTGCCAGCAGCTTAGATCGAAGCGGGGGAGCTTTCTTT.

This clone was seen repeatedly, ten times or more. The chain couples TRBV6-1 to TRBJ2-7; TRBD2 might be the D (6 bases). The CDR3 runs to 15 residues. The germline gives CDR1 MNHNS, CDR2 SASEGT. Trimming shortened V by 1 base and J by 0 bases, and 10 bases separated the two germline ends. CDR3 region: CASSEVGGDSYEQYF. CDR3 bases: TGTGCCAGCAGTGAAGTTGGCGGGGACTCCTACGAGCAGTACTTC.

This chain connects TRBV30 to TRBJ1-4; perhaps TRBD1 as D (6 bases). Trimming removed 4 bases at V and 7 bases at J, with 10 bases between. Germline-derived CDR1 and CDR2 are GTSNPN and SVGIG (reference sequence). The CDR3 covers 12 residues. The CDR3 here is CAWNRDGEKLFF. CDR3 DNA sequence: TGTGCCTGGAACAGGGACGGTGAAAAACTGTTTTTT.

This clone was picked up a small number of times. V and J are TRBV6-5 and TRBJ2-1; 11 positions agree with TRBD2. CDR3 length: 16 amino acids. After removal of 0 bases from V and 4 bases from J, the junction contained 2 bases not matched to a gene. CDR1 and CDR2 (germline): MNHEY, SVGAGI. The CDR3 DNA sequence: TGTGCCAGCAGTTACTCCCCTAGCGGGAGGTACAATGAGCAGTTCTTC. Encoded protein: CASSYSPSGRYNEQFF.

The chain combines TRBV29-1 with TRBJ2-5, with 9 bases identical to TRBD1. The CDR3 extends over 15 amino acids. V trimming: 1 base; J trimming: 4 bases; junction bases outside the gene matches: 7. Germline CDR1 and CDR2: SQVTM and ANQGSEA. CDR3 residues: CSVEGRQGVGETQYF. In DNA, the CDR3 is TGCAGCGTTGAAGGGCGACAGGGGGTAGGAGAGACCCAGTACTTC. Complete variable domain (other parts from reference TRBV29-1 and TRBJ2-5): SAVISQKPSRDICQRGTSLTIQCQVDSQVTMMFWYRQQPGQSLTLIATANQGSEATYESGFVIDKFPISRPNLTFSTLTVSNMSPEDSSIYLCSVEGRQGVGETQYFGPGTRLLVL.

This rearrangement joins TRBV5-1 to TRBJ2-5, with D maybe TRBD2 (6 bases). Deletions cut 3 bases from V and 3 bases from J, with 9 bases between. CDR3 size: 13 residues. CDR1 SGHRS and CDR2 YFSETQ come from the germline V gene. CDR3 in amino acids: CASSWGGEETQYF. The CDR3 DNA follows: TGCGCCAGCAGCTGGGGCGGGGAAGAGACCCAGTACTTC.

V usage is TRBV7-2 and J usage is TRBJ1-2; tentatively, D is TRBD1 (5 bases). The germline V gene encodes CDR1 SGHTA and CDR2 FQGNSA. V lost 0 bases, J lost 1 base, and 12 bases lay in between. This CDR3 contains 16 residues. The CDR3 bases are TGTGCCAGCAGCTTAGCGGGGACGGGACTTAACTATGGCTACACCTTC. This codes for CASSLAGTGLNYGYTF. The full variable domain, in which reference TRBV7-2 and TRBJ1-2 provide the parts outside the CDR3, is GAGVSQSPSNKVTEKGKDVELRCDPISGHTALYWYRQSLGQGLEFLIYFQGNSAPDKSGLPSDRFSAERTGGSVSTLTIQRTQQEDSAVYLCASSLAGTGLNYGYTFGSGTRLTVV.

In its sample, this clone was seen a few times. The CDR3 sequence is CASSPQLRGNYGYTF. CDR3 nucleotide sequence: TGTGCCAGTAGCCCACAACTACGGGGAAACTATGGCTACACCTTC. The chain is built from TRBV19 and TRBJ1-2; D remains unclear. V was pared by 6 bases and J by 2 bases, with 16 bases between. Germline CDR1 LNHDA, CDR2 SQIVND (reference sequence). CDR3 length equals 15 residues. Full variable domain (outside the CDR3, taken from reference TRBV19 and TRBJ1-2): DGGITQSPKYLFRKEGQNVTLSCEQNLNHDAMYWYRQDPGQGLRLIYYSQIVNDFQKGDIAEGYSVSREKKESFPLTVTSAQKNPTAFYLCASSPQLRGNYGYTFGSGTRLTVV.

The chain has TRBV28 and TRBJ1-5; D call uncertain. The CDR3 length is 16 residues. The V end lost 5 bases, the J end lost 2 bases, and 16 bases lay between the germline ends. The V gene's germline CDR1 is MDHEN and CDR2 SYDVKM. The DNA for the CDR3 is TGTGCCAGCAGTGTCGGGCGGGGTGCGGGCAATCAGCCCCAGCATTTT. This encodes CASSVGRGAGNQPQHF.